Listed here are 19 T cell receptor beta chains from one sample, sequenced in a study of CXCR3-negative and CXCR3-positive naive CD8 T cells (dated by TCRdb to the late 2010s). Results and caveats for the whole study, not just this receptor: TRB CDR3s from CXCR3-positive naive cells showed higher hydrophobicity (lower Kidera factor 4), lower energy, and higher strength and volume indices than CXCR3-negative naive cells.

The reads were generated on a NextSeq 550. The Human TCR Profiling Kit (MiLaboratory) was used to prepare UMI-labeled 5' RACE TRB cDNA libraries. TCRdb reprocessed the reads and lists each CDR3 protein sequence as a single entry, with no DNA. The sample table gives some 150,000 distinct CDR3 sequences. The top ten clonotypes cover 0.4% to 0.5% of the sample. The antigens of these receptors remain unknown. Sequencing input: naive CXCR3+ CD8+ T cells from blood. The sample's cell subset or site label, decoded: CD45RO-CCR7+CD27+CD95- naive CD8+ T cells expressing CXCR3 (TNR3+). The receptors come from a human donor in good health. Some clones in this sample may be carry-over from other donors' samples.

This rearrangement joins TRBV7-8 to TRBJ2-7. Germline CDR1 reads SGHVS; CDR2 reads FQNEAQ. This CDR3 spans 15 amino acids. The CDR3 reads CASSLVGRSNYEQYF. Drawing the rest from reference TRBV7-8 and TRBJ2-7, the complete variable domain is GAGVSQSPRYKVAKRGQDVALRCDPISGHVSLFWYQQALGQGPEFLTYFQNEAQLDKSGLPSDRFFAERPEGSVSTLKIQRTQQEDSAVYLCASSLVGRSNYEQYFGPGTRLTVT.

The chain couples TRBV7-2 to TRBJ2-3; TCRdb designates TRBD1, a call that cannot be tested without DNA. This CDR3 contains 16 residues. Germline loops: CDR1 SGHTA, CDR2 FQGNSA. CDR3 loop: CASRRMGDPGGNTQYF.

The CDR3: CASSLGPGSHYNEQFF. The chain recombines TRBV28 with TRBJ2-1; the D call from TCRdb, TRBD1, cannot be confirmed without DNA. The CDR3 runs to 16 residues. CDR1 MDHEN and CDR2 SYDVKM come from the germline V gene.

The rearrangement joins TRBV15 to TRBJ2-1; TCRdb proposes TRBD1, but this gene call is untestable without DNA. There are 17 residues in the CDR3. The germline CDR1 and CDR2 sequences are LNHNV and YYDKDF (reference sequence). The CDR3 here is CATSRDGQGAAYNEQFF.

The chain employs TRBV5-1 and TRBJ2-7; TCRdb designates TRBD1, a call that cannot be tested without DNA. Germline values: CDR1 SGHRS, CDR2 YFSETQ. The CDR3 is made up of 14 amino acids. CDR3 amino acids: CASSPTGTLHEQYF.

The chain is built from TRBV2 and TRBJ1-1. The germline V gene encodes CDR1 SNHLY and CDR2 FYNNEI. The CDR3 extends over 13 amino acids. This CDR3 reads CASSGPRVGEAFF.

The chain joins TRBV29-1 to TRBJ2-2; there is no DNA to check the TCRdb D call of TRBD1. The V gene's germline CDR1 is SQVTM and CDR2 ANQGSEA. The CDR3 has 13 residues. This CDR3 is CSVDAGWSGELFF.

The V gene is TRBV29-1, the J gene TRBJ2-7; checking the TCRdb D call of TRBD1 is not possible without DNA. The CDR3 is made up of 14 amino acids. Germline V gene sequence: CDR1 SQVTM, CDR2 ANQGSEA. The CDR3: CSAQGGQGSDEQYF.

V usage is TRBV12-3 or TRBV12-4 and J usage is TRBJ2-3; checking the TCRdb D call of TRBD2 is not possible without DNA. The CDR3 loop spans 14 amino acids. CDR3 protein: CASSPRLEVDTQYF.

This rearrangement joins TRBV20-1 to TRBJ2-7; without DNA, the TCRdb call of TRBD2 cannot be checked. The CDR3 sequence is 17 residues long. Per the germline V gene, CDR1 is DFQATT and CDR2 is SNEGSKA (reference sequence). Here the CDR3 reads CSARETRWALGIYEQYF.

This rearrangement joins TRBV28 to TRBJ1-5; lacking DNA, the TRBD1 call made by TCRdb goes unchecked. The CDR3 is 13 residues long. Germline V gene data show CDR1 as MDHEN and CDR2 as SYDVKM. CDR3: CASSRSGVWTQHF.

The chain has TRBV7-9 and TRBJ2-2; TCRdb's D gene call, TRBD2, goes unchecked for lack of DNA. The CDR3 sequence is 14 residues long. Germline loops: CDR1 SEHNR, CDR2 FQNEAQ (reference sequence). The CDR3 sequence: CASSLGGGTGELFF.

V and J are TRBV5-6 and TRBJ1-1; with no DNA, the TCRdb D assignment of TRBD1 cannot be verified. The germline CDR1 and CDR2 sequences are SGHDT and YYEEEE. The length of the CDR3 is 15 residues. The CDR3 sequence is CASSLLTGMNTEAFF.

The rearrangement links TRBV4-1 to TRBJ2-7; TCRdb's D call, TRBD2, is unchecked because there is no DNA. Germline CDR1 reads MGHRA; CDR2 reads YSYEKL. The CDR3 runs to 16 residues. The CDR3: CASSQDMGLAGSEQYF.

The CDR3 reads CASSQDPGPVSYEQYF. This chain uses TRBV4-1 with TRBJ2-7; no DNA is available, so the TRBD1 call from TCRdb remains unchecked. Germline assignment: CDR1 MGHRA and CDR2 YSYEKL. The CDR3 has 16 residues.

The V gene is TRBV13, the J gene TRBJ2-4. CDR1 is PRHDT and CDR2 is FYEKMQ in the germline V gene (reference sequence). This CDR3 contains 13 residues. This chain's CDR3 is CASSHSSENIQYF. Variable domain in full (rest from reference TRBV13 and TRBJ2-4): AAGVIQSPRHLIKEKRETATLKCYPIPRHDTVYWYQQGPGQDPQFLISFYEKMQSDKGSIPDRFSAQQFSDYHSELNMSSLELGDSALYFCASSHSSENIQYFGAGTRLSVL.

The CDR3 loop reads CASSVESAGVGQFF. V is TRBV9 and J is TRBJ2-1; TCRdb outputs TRBD2, but without DNA this stays unchecked. Germline values: CDR1 SGDLS, CDR2 YYNGEE. CDR3 size: 14 residues.

CDR3 region: CASSLEAGGGYTF. The chain combines TRBV12-3 or TRBV12-4 with TRBJ1-2; TCRdb's D gene call, TRBD1, goes unchecked for lack of DNA. The CDR3 is 13 amino acids.

The chain joins TRBV11-2 to TRBJ2-5; lacking DNA, the TRBD1 call made by TCRdb goes unchecked. Germline V lookup: CDR1 SGHAT, CDR2 FQNNGV. The CDR3 loop spans 16 amino acids. The CDR3 sequence is CASHRGLSESKETQYF. The full variable domain, completed using reference TRBV11-2 and TRBJ2-5, is EAGVAQSPRYKIIEKRQSVAFWCNPISGHATLYWYQQILGQGPKLLIQFQNNGVVDDSQLPKDRFSAERLKGVDSTLKIQPAKLEDSAVYLCASHRGLSESKETQYFGPGTRLLVL.